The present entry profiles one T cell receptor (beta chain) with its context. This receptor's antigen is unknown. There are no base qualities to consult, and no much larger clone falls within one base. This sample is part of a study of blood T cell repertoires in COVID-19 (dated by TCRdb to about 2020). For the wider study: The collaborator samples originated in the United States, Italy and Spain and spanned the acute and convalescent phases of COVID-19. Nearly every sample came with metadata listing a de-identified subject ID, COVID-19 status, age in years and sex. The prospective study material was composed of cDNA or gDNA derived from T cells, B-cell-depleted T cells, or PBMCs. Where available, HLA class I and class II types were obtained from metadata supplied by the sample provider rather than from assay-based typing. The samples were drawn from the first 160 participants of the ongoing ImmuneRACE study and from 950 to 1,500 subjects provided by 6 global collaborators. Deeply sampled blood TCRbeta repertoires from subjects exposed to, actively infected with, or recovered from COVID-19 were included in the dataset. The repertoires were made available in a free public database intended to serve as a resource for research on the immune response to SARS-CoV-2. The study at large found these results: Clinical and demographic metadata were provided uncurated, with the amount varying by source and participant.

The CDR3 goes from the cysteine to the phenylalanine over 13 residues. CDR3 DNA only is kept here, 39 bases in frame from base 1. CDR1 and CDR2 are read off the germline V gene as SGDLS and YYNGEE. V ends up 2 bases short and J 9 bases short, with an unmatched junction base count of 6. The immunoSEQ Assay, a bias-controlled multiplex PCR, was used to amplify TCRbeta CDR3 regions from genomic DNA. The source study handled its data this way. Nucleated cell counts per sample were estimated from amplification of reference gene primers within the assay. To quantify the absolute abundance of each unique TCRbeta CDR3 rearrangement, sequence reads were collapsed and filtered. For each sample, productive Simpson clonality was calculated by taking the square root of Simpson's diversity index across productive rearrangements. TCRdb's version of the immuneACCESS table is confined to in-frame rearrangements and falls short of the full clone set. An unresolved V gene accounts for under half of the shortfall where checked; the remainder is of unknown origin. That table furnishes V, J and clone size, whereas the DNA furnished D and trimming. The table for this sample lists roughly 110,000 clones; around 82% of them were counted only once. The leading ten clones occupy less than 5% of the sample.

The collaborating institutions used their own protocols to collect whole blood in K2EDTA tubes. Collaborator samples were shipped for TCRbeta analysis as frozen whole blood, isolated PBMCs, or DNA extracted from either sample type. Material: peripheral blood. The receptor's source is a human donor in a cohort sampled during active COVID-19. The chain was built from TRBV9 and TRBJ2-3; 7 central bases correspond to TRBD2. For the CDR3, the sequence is CASSVGGLVTQYF. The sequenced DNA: TGTGCCAGCAGCGTGGGAGGACTAGTAACGCAGTATTTT. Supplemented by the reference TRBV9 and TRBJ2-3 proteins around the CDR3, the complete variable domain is DSGVTQTPKHLITATGQRVTLRCSPRSGDLSVYWYQQSLDQGLQFLIQYYNGEERAKGNILERFSAQQFPDLHSELNLSSLELGDSALYFCASSVGGLVTQYFGPGTRLTVL.